The 16 T cell receptor beta chains listed next were all sequenced from one sample in a study of blood T cell repertoires in COVID-19 (dated by TCRdb to about 2020). Library prep was done by the immunoSEQ multiplex PCR assay. TCRdb provides this immuneACCESS table in a form limited to in-frame rearrangements. Some clones are lacking; in checked studies, under half of them reflect an unresolved V gene, and why the rest are absent is not known. The sample table contains around 260,000 clones; only one count was recorded for around 88% of them. Approximately 2% of the sample is held by the ten biggest clonotypes. The sample taken for sequencing was peripheral blood. Receptor source: a man aged 25-45 years with active or convalescent COVID-19.

Concerning this clone itself: The same CDR3 can be traced to other DNA sequences in this sample. The chain employs TRBV6-5 and TRBJ2-1; 10 bases agree with TRBD2. CDR1 and CDR2 (germline): MNHEY, SVGAGI. The CDR3 loop spans 14 amino acids. V shed 5 bases, J shed 4 bases, and the junction held 2 bases outside the gene matches. The CDR3 DNA reads as TGTGCCAGCAGTCTTAGCGGGGGGTACAATGAGCAGTTCTTC. Amino acid sequence: CASSLSGGYNEQFF.

The table lists this clone with a count of one. The genes are TRBV2 and TRBJ2-1; 8 bases align to TRBD1. V dropped 5 bases and J dropped 0; count of bases not matched to a gene: 6. Germline assignment: CDR1 SNHLY and CDR2 FYNNEI. The CDR3 contains 16 residues. DNA for the CDR3: TGTGCCAGCAGTAGGACAGGGCTCGGCTCCTACAATGAGCAGTTCTTC. This codes for CASSRTGLGSYNEQFF. Combining the CDR3 with reference TRBV2 and TRBJ2-1 gives the whole variable domain EPEVTQTPSHQVTQMGQEVILRCVPISNHLYFYWYRQILGQKVEFLVSFYNNEISEKSEIFDDQFSVERPDGSNFTLKIRSTKLEDSAMYFCASSRTGLGSYNEQFFGPGTRLTVL.

The chain couples TRBV27 to TRBJ1-5; 8 positions agree with TRBD1. This CDR3 has 13 residues. The J segment lost 5 bases and the V segment lost 8 bases, leaving 5 bases of the junction unmatched. The germline V gene has CDR1 MNHEY and CDR2 SMNVEV (reference sequence). CDR3 region: CASGATGDQPQHF. The CDR3 DNA follows: TGTGCCAGCGGGGCGACAGGGGATCAGCCCCAGCATTTT.

The J gene is TRBJ1-6, the V gene TRBV19, with D maybe TRBD1 (6 bases). Germline V lookup: CDR1 LNHDA, CDR2 SQIVND (reference sequence). Deletions cut 5 bases from V and 9 bases from J, with 17 bases between. The CDR3 contains 15 residues. For the CDR3, the DNA is TGTGCCAGTAGTCGCCCTACAGGGCGGCCTTCACCCCTCCACTTT. Its translation is CASSRPTGRPSPLHF.

This chain connects TRBV6-2 or TRBV6-3 to TRBJ2-1; TRBD2 matches at 11 bases. Germline V CDR1 and CDR2: MNHEY, SVGEGT. V shed 4 bases, J shed 2 bases, and the junction held 1 base outside the gene matches. This CDR3 is built from 15 residues. CDR3 bases: TGTGCCAGCAGTTTTAGCGGGGGGGCCTACAATGAGCAGTTCTTC. Its protein is CASSFSGGAYNEQFF.

The rearrangement links TRBV7-9 to TRBJ2-7; the match to TRBD1 covers 9 bases. Germline assignment: CDR1 SEHNR and CDR2 FQNEAQ (reference sequence). The trim removed 4 bases at V and 3 bases at J, leaving 19 bases unmatched. The CDR3 is made up of 19 amino acids. CDR3 DNA sequence: TGTGCCAGCAGCTACAGCCTGGTTGGGTCGGGACAGGGACACTACGAGCAGTACTTC. Amino acids: CASSYSLVGSGQGHYEQYF. Looking up the rest from reference TRBV7-9 and TRBJ2-7 gives the full variable domain: DTGVSQNPRHKITKRGQNVTFRCDPISEHNRLYWYRQTLGQGPEFLTYFQNEAQLEKSRLLSDRFSAERPKGSFSTLEIQRTEQGDSAMYLCASSYSLVGSGQGHYEQYFGPGTRLTVT.

This chain uses TRBV5-5 with TRBJ2-7; 8 positions agree with TRBD2. The germline gives CDR1 SGHKS, CDR2 YYEKEE (reference sequence). The J segment lost 4 bases and the V segment lost 4 bases, leaving 10 bases of the junction unmatched. This CDR3 is built from 15 residues. DNA of the CDR3: TGTGCCAGCAGCCAGACCCAGCGGGGGAAGTACGAGCAGTACTTC. It codes for CASSQTQRGKYEQYF.

V usage is TRBV10-3 and J usage is TRBJ1-1; TRBD1 agrees at 7 bases. CDR1 ENHRY and CDR2 SYGVKD come from the germline V gene. This CDR3 spans 16 amino acids. After removal of 3 bases from V and 2 bases from J, the junction contained 9 bases not matched to a gene. CDR3 region: CAISELRGLGNTEAFF. The CDR3 bases are TGTGCCATCAGTGAACTAAGGGGGCTTGGAAACACTGAAGCTTTCTTT.

The rearrangement uses TRBV2 and TRBJ1-2, with a possible D match to TRBD1 (6 bases). The ends were cut back, 4 bases at V and 5 bases at J, with 14 bases in the middle. Germline V CDR1 and CDR2: SNHLY, FYNNEI. CDR3 length: 14 amino acids. CDR3: CASSVQGSQYGYTF. The CDR3 coding sequence is TGTGCCAGCAGTGTTCAGGGGTCCCAATATGGCTACACCTTC.

As DNA, the CDR3 is TGTGCCAGTCTCCCGGCCCCGGGGAACACCATATATTTT. This sequence encodes CASLPAPGNTIYF. This chain uses TRBV19 with TRBJ1-3; D remains unclear. Germline V gives CDR1 LNHDA, CDR2 SQIVND (reference sequence). There are 13 residues in the CDR3. Trimming left V 8 bases short and J 7 bases short, with 15 bases between.

The chain uses TRBV14 and TRBJ2-3; D might be TRBD2 (5 bases). The CDR3 covers 19 residues. V gave up 0 bases and J gave up 6 bases, with 25 bases separating them. Germline assignment: CDR1 SGHDN and CDR2 FVKESK. CDR3 region: CASSQDRRSRATWHDTQYF. The CDR3 DNA reads TGTGCCAGCAGCCAAGATCGGAGGTCCCGGGCCACTTGGCATGATACGCAGTATTTT.

The rearrangement joins TRBV3-1 (or the pseudogene TRBV3-2) to TRBJ2-1, with a possible D match to TRBD2 (5 bases). Trimming took off 11 bases at V and 4 bases at J, with 18 bases between the two ends. CDR1 LGHDT and CDR2 YNNKEL come from the germline V gene (reference sequence). This CDR3 is 14 amino acids long. The CDR3 here is CAAGPSWVYNEQFF. The DNA for the CDR3 is TGTGCCGCAGGTCCTAGCTGGGTATACAATGAGCAGTTCTTC.

This rearrangement joins TRBV10-3 to TRBJ2-7; TRBD1 matches at 7 bases. J was trimmed by 3 bases and V by 3 bases; bases with no gene match: 5. This CDR3 is 14 amino acids long. Germline V lookup: CDR1 ENHRY, CDR2 SYGVKD. CDR3 sequence reads: CAISDQDRNYEQYF. In nucleotides, the CDR3 is TGTGCCATCAGTGATCAGGACAGGAACTACGAGCAGTACTTC.

This rearrangement joins TRBV7-9 to TRBJ1-2; no clear D. Germline loops: CDR1 SEHNR, CDR2 FQNEAQ (reference sequence). The CDR3 runs to 13 residues. V lost 4 bases and J lost 3, with 9 bases in between. The CDR3 spells CASSSGSHYGYTF. CDR3 DNA: TGTGCCAGCAGCTCGGGGTCACACTATGGCTACACCTTC.

This sequence joins TRBV19 and TRBJ1-4; D gene uncertain. Trimming shortened V by 3 bases and J by 0 bases, and 14 bases separated the two germline ends. Germline CDR1 reads LNHDA; CDR2 reads SQIVND (reference sequence). The CDR3 extends over 17 amino acids. This CDR3 reads CASSIYGEAATNEKLFF. CDR3 DNA: TGTGCCAGTAGTATTTATGGGGAGGCCGCAACTAATGAAAAACTGTTTTTT.

J is TRBJ1-1 and V is TRBV10-2; D is uncertain. The CDR3 is 14 residues long. With 6 bases removed from V and 1 base from J, the gap between germline ends came to 12 bases. Per germline, CDR1 WSHSY and CDR2 SAAADI. The CDR3 nucleotides are TGCGCCAGCAGGTTGGCGGGGAAGAACACTGAAGCTTTCTTT. This encodes CASRLAGKNTEAFF.